A selection of T cell receptor beta chains follows, all from one sample in a study of CD8+ T cells in alopecia areata. TCRdb keeps only in-frame clones here, not all; method: immunoSEQ multiplex PCR. This sample has about 190,000 clones, with around three fifths found just once. The sequences come from CD4+ T cells sorted from blood, collected at week 4, from a patient treated with tofacitinib. The receptors here all came from a human donor with alopecia areata. Each CDR3 is given with its conserved first and last residue. Each record gives: CDR3 protein, CDR3 DNA, clone size, J gene, D gene, V gene. The D gene is left open where the match is weak. Only part of the rows carry a size: once, few, many, or a class if the clone is expanded.

CDR3: CSVAVGPYGYTF
DNA: TGCAGCGTAGCCGTTGGACCCTATGGCTACACCTTC
size: once
J: TRBJ1-2
D: -
V: TRBV29-1

CDR3: CSAKVGDTQYF
DNA: TGCAGTGCTAAAGTGGGAGATACGCAGTATTTT
size: -
J: TRBJ2-3
D: -
V: TRBV20-1

CDR3: CAISESSGSSGYTF
DNA: TGTGCCATCAGTGAGTCGTCCGGGAGCAGCGGCTACACCTTC
size: -
J: TRBJ1-2
D: -
V: TRBV10-3

CDR3: CAWSEGASYEQYF
DNA: TGTGCCTGGAGTGAAGGGGCTTCCTACGAGCAGTACTTC
size: -
J: TRBJ2-7
D: -
V: TRBV30

CDR3: CASSLGLTSETQYF
DNA: TGCGCCAGCAGCTTGGGACTGACGTCGGAGACCCAGTACTTC
size: -
J: TRBJ2-5
D: -
V: TRBV5-1

CDR3: CASSQGLVDEQFF
DNA: TGTGCCAGCAGCCAAGGGTTAGTAGATGAGCAGTTCTTC
size: -
J: TRBJ2-1
D: -
V: TRBV14

CDR3: CSVPREFLDGYTF
DNA: TGCAGCGTCCCCAGGGAGTTTTTGGATGGCTACACCTTC
size: few
J: TRBJ1-2
D: -
V: TRBV29-1

CDR3: CASSLSTREEQYF
DNA: TGTGCCAGCAGTTTGTCCACACGAGAAGAGCAGTACTTC
size: -
J: TRBJ2-7
D: -
V: TRBV27

CDR3: CATSTQQGANYEQYF
DNA: TGTGCCACCAGTACGCAACAGGGGGCGAACTACGAGCAGTACTTC
size: -
J: TRBJ2-7
D: TRBD1
V: TRBV15

CDR3: CASRSGFEETQYF
DNA: TGTGCCAGCAGGAGCGGATTCGAAGAGACCCAGTACTTC
size: -
J: TRBJ2-5
D: -
V: TRBV2

CDR3: CASRPTGAETQYF
DNA: TGTGCCAGCAGGCCCACAGGGGCAGAGACCCAGTACTTC
size: -
J: TRBJ2-5
D: TRBD1
V: TRBV5-4

CDR3: CASSQGGVHSPLHF
DNA: TGCGCCAGCAGCCAAGGTGGGGTTCATTCACCCCTCCACTTT
size: few
J: TRBJ1-6
D: -
V: TRBV4-3

CDR3: CAWSGSLNTEAFF
DNA: TGTGCCTGGAGTGGAAGCTTAAACACTGAAGCTTTCTTT
size: -
J: TRBJ1-1
D: -
V: TRBV30

CDR3: CSVDGQEVYGYTF
DNA: TGCAGCGTTGATGGACAGGAGGTCTATGGCTACACCTTC
size: -
J: TRBJ1-2
D: TRBD1
V: TRBV29-1

CDR3: CAWADRVANYGYTF
DNA: TGTGCCTGGGCCGACAGGGTCGCTAACTATGGCTACACCTTC
size: -
J: TRBJ1-2
D: TRBD1
V: TRBV30

CDR3: CSARSNEQYF
DNA: TGCAGTGCTAGAAGCAACGAGCAGTACTTC
size: few
J: TRBJ2-7
D: -
V: TRBV20-1

CDR3: CASESGQLYGYTF
DNA: TGTGCCAGCGAATCCGGACAGCTGTATGGCTACACCTTC
size: -
J: TRBJ1-2
D: -
V: TRBV28

CDR3: CSVEEGTDTQYF
DNA: TGCAGCGTTGAAGAGGGTACAGATACGCAGTATTTT
size: few
J: TRBJ2-3
D: -
V: TRBV29-1

CDR3: CASSNTGYGYTF
DNA: TGTGCCAGCAGCAATACAGGCTATGGCTACACCTTC
size: -
J: TRBJ1-2
D: -
V: TRBV7-9

CDR3: CASSQDLYREGVRDTQYF
DNA: TGCGCCAGCAGCCAAGATCTGTACAGGGAAGGGGTAAGAGATACGCAGTATTTT
size: -
J: TRBJ2-3
D: -
V: TRBV4-3

CDR3: CASSLVLAGVPDTQYF
DNA: TGTGCCAGCAGCTTAGTTCTTGCAGGGGTGCCGGATACGCAGTATTTT
size: -
J: TRBJ2-3
D: -
V: TRBV7-9

CDR3: CASSLGSGANVLTF
DNA: TGTGCCAGCAGCTTGGGCTCTGGGGCCAACGTCCTGACTTTC
size: once
J: TRBJ2-6
D: -
V: TRBV7-2

CDR3: CASSFWTVSVSPLHF
DNA: TGTGCCAGCAGCTTCTGGACAGTGTCGGTTTCACCCCTCCACTTT
size: -
J: TRBJ1-6
D: -
V: TRBV7-9

CDR3: CSASPHEQFF
DNA: TGCAGTGCTTCCCCACATGAGCAGTTCTTC
size: -
J: TRBJ2-1
D: -
V: TRBV20-1

CDR3: CACQGWRGYTF
DNA: TGTGCCTGCCAGGGGTGGCGTGGCTACACCTTC
size: once
J: TRBJ1-2
D: -
V: TRBV30

CDR3: CASSPAGEGSPLHF
DNA: TGCGCCAGCAGTCCGGCGGGGGAGGGGTCACCCCTCCACTTT
size: -
J: TRBJ1-6
D: -
V: TRBV23-1

CDR3: CASSFSSGGAQFF
DNA: TGTGCTAGCAGCTTCTCTAGCGGGGGGGCCCAGTTCTTC
size: -
J: TRBJ2-1
D: TRBD2
V: TRBV7-7

CDR3: CASSPWLLSGANVLTF
DNA: TGTGCCAGCAGTCCGTGGCTTCTCTCTGGGGCCAACGTCCTGACTTTC
size: -
J: TRBJ2-6
D: -
V: TRBV27

CDR3: CAWQIMNTEAFF
DNA: TGTGCCTGGCAAATCATGAACACTGAAGCTTTCTTT
size: -
J: TRBJ1-1
D: -
V: TRBV30

CDR3: CASSVTGVNSPLHF
DNA: TGTGCCAGCAGCGTAACAGGAGTAAATTCACCCCTCCACTTT
size: -
J: TRBJ1-6
D: -
V: TRBV5-6

CDR3: CAWSTGTGMVQPQHF
DNA: TGTGCCTGGAGTACGGGGACAGGGATGGTGCAGCCCCAGCATTTT
size: -
J: TRBJ1-5
D: TRBD1
V: TRBV30

CDR3: CASRQGQLGNTIYF
DNA: TGTGCCAGCAGACAAGGACAGTTAGGAAACACCATATATTTT
size: few
J: TRBJ1-3
D: -
V: TRBV6-6